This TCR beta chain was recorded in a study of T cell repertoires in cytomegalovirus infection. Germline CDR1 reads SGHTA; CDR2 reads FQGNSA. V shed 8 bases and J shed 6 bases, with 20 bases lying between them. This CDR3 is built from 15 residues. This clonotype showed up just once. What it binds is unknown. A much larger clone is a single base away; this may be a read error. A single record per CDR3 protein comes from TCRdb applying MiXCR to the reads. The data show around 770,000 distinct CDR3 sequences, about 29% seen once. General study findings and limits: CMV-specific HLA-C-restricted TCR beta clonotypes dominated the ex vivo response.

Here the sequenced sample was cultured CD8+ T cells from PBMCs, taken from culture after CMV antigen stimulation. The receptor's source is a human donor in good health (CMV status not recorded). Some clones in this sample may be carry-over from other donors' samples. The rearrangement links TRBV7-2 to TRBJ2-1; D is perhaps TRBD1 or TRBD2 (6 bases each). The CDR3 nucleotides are TGTGCCAGCGGCCCTCGAATAGGGGGAGGCAATGAGCAGTTCTTC. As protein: CASGPRIGGGNEQFF.